This T cell receptor beta chain was recovered during a study of shared clonotypes between healthy human individuals. Overall study results and limits: Generation of non-shared clonotypes was less probable than generation of clonotypes shared by all four donors.

Points on this clone: Its specificity is not known.

The table came from immunoSEQ multiplex PCR; TCRdb's copy has only in-frame clones and leaves some out. The top ten hold more than 1.5% of the sample, which has roughly 2.1 million clones, about 92% seen once. The ends were cut back, 4 bases at V and 2 bases at J, with 11 bases in the middle. The CDR3 consists of 15 residues. Naive CD8 cells were CD45RO-negative, positively selected for CCR7, excluding terminally differentiated effector memory CD45RA+ cells. Sequencing input: naive CD8+ T cells from PBMCs. The source is a young man in good health. Some clones in this sample may be carry-over from other donors' samples. The chain is built from TRBV23-1 and TRBJ1-4; D gene unclear. TRBV23-1 is an open reading frame, and its role is uncertain. The CDR3 sequence is CASSPSVATNEKLFF. DNA of the CDR3: TGCGCCAGCAGTCCCAGCGTAGCGACTAATGAAAAACTGTTTTTT.